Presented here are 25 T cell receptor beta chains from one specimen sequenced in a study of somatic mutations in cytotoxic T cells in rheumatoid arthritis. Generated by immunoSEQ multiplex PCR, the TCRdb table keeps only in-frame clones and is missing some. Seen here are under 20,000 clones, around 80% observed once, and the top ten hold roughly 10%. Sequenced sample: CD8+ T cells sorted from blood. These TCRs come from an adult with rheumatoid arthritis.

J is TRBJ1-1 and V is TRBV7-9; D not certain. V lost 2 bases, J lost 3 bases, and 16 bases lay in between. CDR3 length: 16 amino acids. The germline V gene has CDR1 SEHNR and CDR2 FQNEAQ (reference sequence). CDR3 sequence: CASSLSGRGLDTEAFF. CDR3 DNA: TGTGCCAGCAGCTTATCAGGTAGAGGGTTGGACACTGAAGCTTTCTTT.

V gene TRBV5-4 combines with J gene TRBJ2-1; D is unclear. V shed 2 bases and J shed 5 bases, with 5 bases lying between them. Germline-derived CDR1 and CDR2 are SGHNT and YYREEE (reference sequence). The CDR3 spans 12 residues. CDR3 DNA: TGTGCCAGCAGCTTTGGGGACAATGAGCAGTTCTTC. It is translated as CASSFGDNEQFF.

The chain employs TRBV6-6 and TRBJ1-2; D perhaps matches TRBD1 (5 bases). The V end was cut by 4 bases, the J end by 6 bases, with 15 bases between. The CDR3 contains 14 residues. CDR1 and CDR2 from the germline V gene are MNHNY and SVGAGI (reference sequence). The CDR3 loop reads CASSSLRTTHGYTF. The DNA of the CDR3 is TGTGCCAGCAGTTCGTTACGGACAACACATGGCTACACCTTC.

Here the CDR3 DNA reads TGTGCCAGCAGTTCGACAGGTTTGGGCACTGAAGCTTTCTTT. Translation: CASSSTGLGTEAFF. V is TRBV28 and J is TRBJ1-1; TRBD1 might be the D (6 bases). Germline assignment: CDR1 MDHEN and CDR2 SYDVKM. CDR3 length: 14 amino acids. V shed 4 bases and J shed 4 bases, with 13 bases lying between them.

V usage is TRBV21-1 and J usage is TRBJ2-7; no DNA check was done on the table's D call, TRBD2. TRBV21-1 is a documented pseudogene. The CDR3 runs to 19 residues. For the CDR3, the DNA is TGTGCCAGCAGCAATTATAGTCTGGGGCGCTGGCGGGGCCCCTACGAGCAGTACTTC. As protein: CASSNYSLGRWRGPYEQYF.

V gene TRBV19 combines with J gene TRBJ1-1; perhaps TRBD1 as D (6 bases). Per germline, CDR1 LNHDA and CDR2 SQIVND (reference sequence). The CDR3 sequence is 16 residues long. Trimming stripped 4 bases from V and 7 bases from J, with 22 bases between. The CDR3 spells CASSTTRGRATGEAFF. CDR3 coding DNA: TGTGCCAGTAGTACCACCCGGGGGCGGGCTACGGGTGAAGCTTTCTTT.

The CDR3 sequence: CASSFAGNTIYF. CDR3 DNA sequence: TGTGCCAGCAGCTTCGCTGGAAACACCATATATTTT. This chain joins TRBV5-6 and TRBJ1-3; D is ambiguous. Germline lookup yields CDR1 SGHDT and CDR2 YYEEEE. Trimming took off 2 bases at V and 2 bases at J, with 2 bases between the two ends. CDR3 size: 12 residues.

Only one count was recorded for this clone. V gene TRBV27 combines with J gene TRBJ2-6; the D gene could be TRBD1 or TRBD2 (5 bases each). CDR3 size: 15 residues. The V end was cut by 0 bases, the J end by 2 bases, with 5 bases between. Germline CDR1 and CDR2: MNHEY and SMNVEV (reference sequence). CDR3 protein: CASSLSGAGANVLTF. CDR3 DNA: TGTGCCAGCAGTTTATCGGGGGCTGGGGCCAACGTCCTGACTTTC.

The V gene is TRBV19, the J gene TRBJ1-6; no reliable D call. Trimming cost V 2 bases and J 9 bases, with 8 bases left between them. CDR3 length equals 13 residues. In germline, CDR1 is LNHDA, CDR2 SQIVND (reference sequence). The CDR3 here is CASSIKWVSPLHF. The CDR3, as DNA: TGTGCCAGTAGTATAAAGTGGGTTTCACCCCTCCACTTT. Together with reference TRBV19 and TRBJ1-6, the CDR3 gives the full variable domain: DGGITQSPKYLFRKEGQNVTLSCEQNLNHDAMYWYRQDPGQGLRLIYYSQIVNDFQKGDIAEGYSVSREKKESFPLTVTSAQKNPTAFYLCASSIKWVSPLHFGNGTRLTVT.

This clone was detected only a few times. CDR3 amino acids: CASSVDVTNTIYF. The CDR3 DNA reads TGTGCCAGCAGCGTCGACGTAACGAACACCATATATTTT. The chain carries TRBV9 and TRBJ1-3; the D is unclear. Germline CDR1 is SGDLS and CDR2 is YYNGEE. Trimming shortened V by 2 bases and J by 7 bases, and 10 bases separated the two germline ends. The CDR3 has 13 residues.

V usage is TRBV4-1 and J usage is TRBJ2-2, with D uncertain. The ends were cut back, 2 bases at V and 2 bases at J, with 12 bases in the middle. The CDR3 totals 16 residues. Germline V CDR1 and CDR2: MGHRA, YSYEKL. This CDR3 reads CASSQSRQVNTGELFF. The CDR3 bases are TGCGCCAGCAGCCAATCCAGGCAGGTTAACACCGGGGAGCTGTTTTTT.

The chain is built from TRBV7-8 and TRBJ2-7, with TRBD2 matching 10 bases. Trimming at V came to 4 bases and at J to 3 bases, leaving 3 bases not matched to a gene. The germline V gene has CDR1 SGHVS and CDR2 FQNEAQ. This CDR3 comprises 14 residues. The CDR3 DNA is TGTGCCAGCAGCTCTTCTAGCGGGGGCTACGAGCAGTACTTC. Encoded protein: CASSSSSGGYEQYF. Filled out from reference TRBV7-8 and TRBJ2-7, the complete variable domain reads GAGVSQSPRYKVAKRGQDVALRCDPISGHVSLFWYQQALGQGPEFLTYFQNEAQLDKSGLPSDRFFAERPEGSVSTLKIQRTQQEDSAVYLCASSSSSGGYEQYFGPGTRLTVT.

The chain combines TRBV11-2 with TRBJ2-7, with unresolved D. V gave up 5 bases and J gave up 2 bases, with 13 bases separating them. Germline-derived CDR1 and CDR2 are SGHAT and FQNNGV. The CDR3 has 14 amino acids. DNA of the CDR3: TGTGCCAGCAGCCCCTCTCGGGTTCCCTACGAGCAGTACTTC. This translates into CASSPSRVPYEQYF.

The CDR3, as DNA: TGCGCCAGCAGCTTGGGGGTTGGCGGCTACACCTTC. It yields the protein CASSLGVGGYTF. The chain couples TRBV5-1 to TRBJ1-2, with unresolved D. The length of the CDR3 is 12 residues. V lost 0 bases, J lost 8 bases, and 8 bases lay in between. The germline gives CDR1 SGHRS, CDR2 YFSETQ.

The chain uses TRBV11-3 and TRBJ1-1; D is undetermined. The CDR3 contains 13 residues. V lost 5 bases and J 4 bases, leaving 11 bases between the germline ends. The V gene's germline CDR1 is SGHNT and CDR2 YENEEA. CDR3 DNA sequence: TGTGCCAGCAGCCCGAGGGAGGGCACTGAAGCTTTCTTT. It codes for CASSPREGTEAFF. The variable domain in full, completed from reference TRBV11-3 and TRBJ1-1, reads EAGVVQSPRYKIIEKKQPVAFWCNPISGHNTLYWYLQNLGQGPELLIRYENEEAVDDSQLPKDRFSAERLKGVDSTLKIQPAELGDSAVYLCASSPREGTEAFFGQGTRLTVV.

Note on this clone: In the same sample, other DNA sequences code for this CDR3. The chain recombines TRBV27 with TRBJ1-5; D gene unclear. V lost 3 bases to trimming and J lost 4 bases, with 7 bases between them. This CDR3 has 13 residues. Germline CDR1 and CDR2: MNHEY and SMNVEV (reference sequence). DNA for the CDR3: TGTGCCAGCAGTTTTGGAGATAATCAGCCCCAGCATTTT. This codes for CASSFGDNQPQHF.

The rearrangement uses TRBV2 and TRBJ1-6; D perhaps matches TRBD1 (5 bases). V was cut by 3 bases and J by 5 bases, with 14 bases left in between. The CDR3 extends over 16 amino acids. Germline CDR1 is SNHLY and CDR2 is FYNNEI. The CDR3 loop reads CASSDWPAGNNSPLHF. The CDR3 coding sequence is TGTGCCAGCAGTGATTGGCCAGCAGGGAATAATTCACCCCTCCACTTT.

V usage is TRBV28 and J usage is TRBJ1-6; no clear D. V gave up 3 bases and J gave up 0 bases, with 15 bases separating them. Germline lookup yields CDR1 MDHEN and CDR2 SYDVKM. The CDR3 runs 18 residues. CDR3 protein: CASSFWQARSSYNSPLHF. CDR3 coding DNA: TGTGCCAGCAGTTTCTGGCAGGCCCGGAGCTCCTATAATTCACCCCTCCACTTT. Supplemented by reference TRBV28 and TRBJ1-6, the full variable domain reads DVKVTQSSRYLVKRTGEKVFLECVQDMDHENMFWYRQDPGLGLRLIYFSYDVKMKEKGDIPEGYSVSREKKERFSLILESASTNQTSMYLCASSFWQARSSYNSPLHFGNGTRLTVT.

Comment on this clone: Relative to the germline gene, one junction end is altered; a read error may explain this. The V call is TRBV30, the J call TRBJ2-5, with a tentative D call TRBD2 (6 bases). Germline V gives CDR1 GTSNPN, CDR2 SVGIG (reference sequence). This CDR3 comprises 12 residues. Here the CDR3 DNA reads TGTGCCGGGAGGAGGGGTTTAGAGACCCAGTACTTC. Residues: CAGRRGLETQYF. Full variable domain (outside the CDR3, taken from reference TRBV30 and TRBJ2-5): SQTIHQWPATLVQPVGSPLSLECTVEGTSNPNLYWYRQAAGRGLQLLFYSVGIGQISSEVPQNLSASRPQDRQFILSSKKLLLSDSGFYLCAGRRGLETQYFGPGTRLLVL.

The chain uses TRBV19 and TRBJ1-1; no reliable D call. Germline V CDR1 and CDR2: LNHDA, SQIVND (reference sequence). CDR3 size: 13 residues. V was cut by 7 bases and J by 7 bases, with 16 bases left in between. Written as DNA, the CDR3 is TGTGCCAGTACTTTTCGAGAGGCGGATGAAGCTTTCTTT. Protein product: CASTFREADEAFF.

The DNA of the CDR3 is TGTGCCAGCAGCGCTAGCGGGGGGGCAGATACGCAGTATTTT. This encodes CASSASGGADTQYF. The chain couples TRBV9 to TRBJ2-3; TRBD2 aligns across 12 bases. The CDR3 length is 14 residues. V lost 3 bases, J lost 4 bases, and 0 bases stayed unmatched. The germline V gene encodes CDR1 SGDLS and CDR2 YYNGEE.

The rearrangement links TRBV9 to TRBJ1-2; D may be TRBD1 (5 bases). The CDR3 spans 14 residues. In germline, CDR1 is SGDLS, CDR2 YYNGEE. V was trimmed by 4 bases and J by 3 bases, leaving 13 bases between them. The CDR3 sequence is CASSTPRGDYGYTF. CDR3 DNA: TGTGCCAGCAGCACCCCTCGGGGGGACTATGGCTACACCTTC.

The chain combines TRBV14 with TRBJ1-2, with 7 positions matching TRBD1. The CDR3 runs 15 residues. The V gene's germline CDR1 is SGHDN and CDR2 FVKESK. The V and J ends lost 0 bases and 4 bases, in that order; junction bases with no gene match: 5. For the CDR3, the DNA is TGTGCCAGCAGCCAAGATCCGACAGGGAGCTATGGCTACACCTTC. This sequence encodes CASSQDPTGSYGYTF.

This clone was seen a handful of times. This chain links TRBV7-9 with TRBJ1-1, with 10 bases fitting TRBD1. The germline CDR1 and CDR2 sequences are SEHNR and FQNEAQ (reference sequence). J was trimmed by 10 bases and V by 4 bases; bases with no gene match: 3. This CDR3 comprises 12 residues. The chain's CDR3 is CASSSDRGIAFF. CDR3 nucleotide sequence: TGTGCCAGCAGCTCGGACAGGGGGATAGCTTTCTTT.

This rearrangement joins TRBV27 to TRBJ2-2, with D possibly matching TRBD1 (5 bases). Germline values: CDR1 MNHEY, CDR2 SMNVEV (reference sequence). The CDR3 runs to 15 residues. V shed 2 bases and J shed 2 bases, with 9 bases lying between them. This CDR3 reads CASSLATVNTGELFF. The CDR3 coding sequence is TGTGCCAGCAGTTTAGCGACAGTCAACACCGGGGAGCTGTTTTTT.